The 13 T cell receptor beta chains in this list originate from one sample, sequenced in a study of blood T cell repertoires in COVID-19 (dated by TCRdb to the early 2020s). The library was generated by the immunoSEQ multiplex PCR assay. As stored in TCRdb, this immuneACCESS dataset retains in-frame rearrangements with V and J assigned. A fraction of the clones does not appear; measured against another copy, unresolved V genes explain less than half of the discrepancy, and the remainder lacks a known reason. For this sample the table gives some 670,000 clones, of which over 80% were detected only once. Under 0.3% of the sample lies in the top ten. Sequencing was performed on peripheral blood. The receptors originated from a woman under 30 with acute or convalescent COVID-19.

This chain joins TRBV19 and TRBJ2-7, with 10 bases aligning to TRBD2. Germline values: CDR1 LNHDA, CDR2 SQIVND (reference sequence). Trimming removed 5 bases from V and 4 bases from J; junction bases left unmatched: 8. The CDR3 sequence is 15 residues long. As DNA, the CDR3 is TGTGCCAGTAGTCCTCTTGTAGCGGGGGGATACGAGCAGTACTTC. This sequence encodes CASSPLVAGGYEQYF.

Remarks on this clone: Additional DNA sequences in this sample encode the identical CDR3. The rearrangement links TRBV2 to TRBJ1-5; D unresolved. Trimming took 7 bases from V and 1 from J, leaving 11 bases between them. The CDR3 spans 14 residues. The germline V gene has CDR1 SNHLY and CDR2 FYNNEI. Here the CDR3 DNA reads TGTGCCAGCACGAGGGAGGGCAGCAATCAGCCCCAGCATTTT. Its protein product is CASTREGSNQPQHF.

As to this clone: Different DNA sequences within this sample yield the same CDR3. This sequence joins TRBV7-2 and TRBJ2-3; 8 bases match TRBD2. J lost 3 bases, V lost 3 bases, and 2 bases had no gene match. This CDR3 is built from 14 residues. CDR1 and CDR2 from the germline V gene are SGHTA and FQGNSA. The CDR3 is CASSFRGGTDTQYF. For the CDR3, the DNA is TGTGCCAGCAGCTTTCGCGGGGGGACAGATACGCAGTATTTT.

The CDR3 sequence: CASGDRGKVGTEAFF. The CDR3 coding sequence is TGTGCCAGTGGGGACAGAGGAAAGGTCGGCACTGAAGCTTTCTTT. The rearrangement uses TRBV19 and TRBJ1-1, with 7 nucleotides matching TRBD1. Germline trimming cut 8 bases from V and 4 bases from J; bases unmatched to any gene: 13. The V gene's germline CDR1 is LNHDA and CDR2 SQIVND (reference sequence). The CDR3 has 15 amino acids.

This clone has a handful of counts. The chain employs TRBV30 and TRBJ1-6; 8 nucleotides align to TRBD1. Germline CDR1 reads GTSNPN; CDR2 reads SVGIG (reference sequence). V was pared by 1 base and J by 7 bases, with 9 bases of the junction left unmatched. CDR3 length: 16 amino acids. The CDR3 DNA is TGTGCCTGGAGTGCCCCCCGGACAGGGCGCAATTCACCCCTCCACTTT. Its translation is CAWSAPRTGRNSPLHF.

The V gene is TRBV4-1, the J gene TRBJ2-7; weak D call: TRBD1 (6 bases). This CDR3 spans 12 amino acids. V was clipped by 1 base and J by 6 bases, with 7 bases between them. Germline CDR1 is MGHRA and CDR2 is YSYEKL. This CDR3 is CASSQVGAEQYF. DNA for the CDR3: TGCGCCAGCAGCCAAGTGGGGGCCGAGCAGTACTTC.

The chain carries TRBV7-3 and TRBJ1-1; D might be TRBD1 (5 bases). The CDR3 extends over 13 amino acids. Looked up from germline, CDR1 is SGHTA and CDR2 is FQGTGA. V was shortened by 3 bases and J by 4 bases, with 9 bases between the two germline ends. CDR3: CASSFQGATEAFF. The CDR3 nucleotides read TGTGCCAGCAGCTTTCAGGGTGCCACTGAAGCTTTCTTT.

In regard to this clone: Possible read error: a much larger clone is one base away. The sample has other DNA sequences that encode this CDR3 too. CDR3 sequence: CASSERTAYGYTF. CDR3 bases: TGTGCCAGCAGTGAAAGGACAGCGTATGGCTACACCTTC. The chain couples TRBV2 to TRBJ1-2, with D maybe TRBD1 (6 bases). Per the germline V gene, CDR1 is SNHLY and CDR2 is FYNNEI. Trimming left V 2 bases short and J 5 bases short, with 9 bases between. The CDR3 sequence is 13 residues long.

The CDR3 here is CASSVRGSPYNSPLHF. CDR3 coding DNA: TGTGCCAGCAGCGTACGAGGGTCCCCCTATAATTCACCCCTCCACTTT. The genes are TRBV7-8 and TRBJ1-6; no clear D gene. This CDR3 is built from 16 residues. Trimming removed 5 bases from V and 2 bases from J, with 13 bases in between. CDR1 is SGHVS and CDR2 is FQNEAQ in the germline V gene.

The rearrangement links TRBV5-1 to TRBJ1-2, with a possible D match to TRBD1 (6 bases). The CDR3 has 14 residues. The V end lost 0 bases, the J end lost 8 bases, and 14 bases lay between the germline ends. Germline V gives CDR1 SGHRS, CDR2 YFSETQ. The CDR3 DNA reads TGCGCCAGCAGCTTGGACAGGGTAAGGGAAGGCTACACCTTC. Translating gives CASSLDRVREGYTF.

The CDR3 loop is CAISDPTSGEQFF. The CDR3 DNA reads as TGTGCCATCAGTGACCCGACTAGCGGTGAGCAGTTCTTC. This sequence joins TRBV10-3 and TRBJ2-1, with 9 bases aligning to TRBD2. CDR3 size: 13 residues. V dropped 3 bases and J dropped 9; count of bases not matched to a gene: 3. In germline, CDR1 is ENHRY, CDR2 SYGVKD.

The CDR3 reads CASSPGQPTDTQYF. The CDR3, as DNA: TGCGCCAGCAGCCCGGGACAGCCCACAGATACGCAGTATTTT. This sequence joins TRBV5-1 and TRBJ2-3; TRBD1 aligns across 7 bases. Germline CDR1 is SGHRS and CDR2 is YFSETQ. V shed 4 bases, J shed 2 bases, and the junction held 4 bases outside the gene matches. This CDR3 contains 14 residues. The full variable domain, completed using reference TRBV5-1 and TRBJ2-3, is KAGVTQTPRYLIKTRGQQVTLSCSPISGHRSVSWYQQTPGQGLQFLFEYFSETQRNKGNFPGRFSGRQFSNSRSEMNVSTLELGDSALYLCASSPGQPTDTQYFGPGTRLTVL.

This chain joins TRBV12-5 and TRBJ2-3; maybe TRBD2 (6 bases). Trimming cost V 1 base and J 7 bases, with 9 bases left between them. Germline V gene data show CDR1 as LGHNT and CDR2 as FRNRAP. The CDR3 is 13 amino acids. The CDR3 nucleotides are TGTGCTAGTGGTTTGGAGGACTACAATACGCAGTATTTT. Protein: CASGLEDYNTQYF. The variable domain in full, completed from reference TRBV12-5 and TRBJ2-3, reads DARVTQTPRHKVTEMGQEVTMRCQPILGHNTVFWYRQTMMQGLELLAYFRNRAPLDDSGMPKDRFSAEMPDATLATLKIQPSEPRDSAVYFCASGLEDYNTQYFGPGTRLTVL.